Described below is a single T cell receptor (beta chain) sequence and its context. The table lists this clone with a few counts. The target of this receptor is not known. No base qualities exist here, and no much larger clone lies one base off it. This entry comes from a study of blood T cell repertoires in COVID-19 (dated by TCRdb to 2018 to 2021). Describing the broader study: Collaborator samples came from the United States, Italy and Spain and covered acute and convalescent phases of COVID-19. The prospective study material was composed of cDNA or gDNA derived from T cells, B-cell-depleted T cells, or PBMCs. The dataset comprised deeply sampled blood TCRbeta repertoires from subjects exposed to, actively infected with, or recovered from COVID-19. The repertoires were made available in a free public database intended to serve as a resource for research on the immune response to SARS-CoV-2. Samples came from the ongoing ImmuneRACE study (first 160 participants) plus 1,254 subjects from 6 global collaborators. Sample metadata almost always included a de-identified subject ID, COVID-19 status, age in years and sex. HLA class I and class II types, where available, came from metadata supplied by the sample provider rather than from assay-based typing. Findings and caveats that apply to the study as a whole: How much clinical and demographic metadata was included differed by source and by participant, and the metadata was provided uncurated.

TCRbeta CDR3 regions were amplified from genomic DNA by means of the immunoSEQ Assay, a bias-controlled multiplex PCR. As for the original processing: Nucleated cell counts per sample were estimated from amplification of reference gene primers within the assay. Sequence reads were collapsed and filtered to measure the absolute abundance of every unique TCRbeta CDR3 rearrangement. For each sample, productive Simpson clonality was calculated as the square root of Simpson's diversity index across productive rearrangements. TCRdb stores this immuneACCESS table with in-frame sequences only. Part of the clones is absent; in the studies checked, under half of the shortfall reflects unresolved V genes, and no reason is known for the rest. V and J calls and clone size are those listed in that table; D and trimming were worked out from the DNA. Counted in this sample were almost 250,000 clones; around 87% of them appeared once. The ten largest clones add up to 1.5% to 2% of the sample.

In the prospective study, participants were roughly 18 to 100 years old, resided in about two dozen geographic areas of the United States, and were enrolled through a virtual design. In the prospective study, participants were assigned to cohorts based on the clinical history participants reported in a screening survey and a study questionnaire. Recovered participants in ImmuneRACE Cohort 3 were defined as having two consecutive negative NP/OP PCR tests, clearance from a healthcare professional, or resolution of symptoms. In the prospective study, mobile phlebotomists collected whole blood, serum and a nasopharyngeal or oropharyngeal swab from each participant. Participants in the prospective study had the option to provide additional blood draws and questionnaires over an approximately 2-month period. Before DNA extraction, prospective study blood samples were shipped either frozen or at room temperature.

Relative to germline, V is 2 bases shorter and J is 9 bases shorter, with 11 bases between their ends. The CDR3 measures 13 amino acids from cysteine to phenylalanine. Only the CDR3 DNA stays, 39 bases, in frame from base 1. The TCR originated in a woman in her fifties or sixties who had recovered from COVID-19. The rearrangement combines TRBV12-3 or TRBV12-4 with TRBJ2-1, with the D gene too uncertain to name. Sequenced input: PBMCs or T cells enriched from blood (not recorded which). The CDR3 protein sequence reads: CASSLNLVTEQFF. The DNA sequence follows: TGTGCCAGCAGTTTAAATCTAGTTACTGAGCAGTTCTTC.